The clone carrying this T cell receptor (beta chain) was seen at least ten times. Its cognate antigen is unknown. Amplification yielded TCR beta CDR3 regions, with RNA transcripts as the source. HTBI primers drove first-round RT-PCR of the TCR CDR3. TCRdb re-analysed the multiplex PCR reads in MiXCR, keeping a single row per CDR3 protein. Of 550,000 to 600,000 distinct CDR3 sequences in the sample, approximately 15% are singletons; the top ten hold 7% to 9%. These data come from a study of T cells in Graves' hyperthyroidism and ophthalmopathy. Findings of the study overall: Blood also held most thyroid clonotypes expanded beyond 0.001. Stable hyperthyroidism was separated from ophthalmopathy by a model based on 13 V-J features.

Exclusions: uncontrolled infection, other autoimmune disease, pregnancy, lactation. PBMCs stemmed from over 7.5 ml fresh peripheral blood. Germline V gene sequence: CDR1 SGHAT, CDR2 FQNNGV. Losses at the gene ends were 5 bases for V and 4 bases for J; bases not matched to a gene: 7. The CDR3 spans 14 residues. The sequence was collected from a woman aged 18 to 35 with Graves' ophthalmopathy. Sequencing was performed on blood. The chain combines TRBV11-2 with TRBJ1-2, with 7 bases matching TRBD1. The CDR3 DNA is TGTGCCAGCAGCGTACAGGGGTGGAGCTATGGCTACACCTTC. Translation gives CASSVQGWSYGYTF.